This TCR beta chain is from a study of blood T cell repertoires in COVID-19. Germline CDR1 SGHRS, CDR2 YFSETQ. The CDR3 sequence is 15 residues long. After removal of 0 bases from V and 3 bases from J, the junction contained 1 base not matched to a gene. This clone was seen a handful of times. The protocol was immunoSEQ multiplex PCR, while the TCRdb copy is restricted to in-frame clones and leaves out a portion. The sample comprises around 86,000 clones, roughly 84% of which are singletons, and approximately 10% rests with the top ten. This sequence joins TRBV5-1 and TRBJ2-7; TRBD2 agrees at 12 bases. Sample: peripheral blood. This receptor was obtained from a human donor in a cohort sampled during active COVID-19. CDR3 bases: TGCGCCAGCAGCTTGGGACTAGCGGGAGTCTACGAGCAGTACTTC. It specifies CASSLGLAGVYEQYF. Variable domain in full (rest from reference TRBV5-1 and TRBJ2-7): KAGVTQTPRYLIKTRGQQVTLSCSPISGHRSVSWYQQTPGQGLQFLFEYFSETQRNKGNFPGRFSGRQFSNSRSEMNVSTLELGDSALYLCASSLGLAGVYEQYFGPGTRLTVT.